The 20 T cell receptor beta chains below all came from one sample that was sequenced in a study of shared clonotypes between healthy human individuals. The repertoire was sequenced with immunoSEQ multiplex PCR; TCRdb's copy has only in-frame clones and lacks some. The sample records millions of clones, approximately 95% being singletons. The sample was naive CD4+ T cells from PBMCs. Subset noted: CD45RA+ positively selected. The source of these receptors is a man between 18 and 35 years old in good health. Some clones in this sample may be carry-over from other donors' samples.

The chain links TRBV5-1 to TRBJ2-3; 15 nucleotides match TRBD2. J lost 2 bases, V lost 5 bases, and 12 bases had no gene match. CDR3 size: 19 residues. Germline V gives CDR1 SGHRS, CDR2 YFSETQ. Written as DNA, the CDR3 is TGCGCCAGCAGTGCTGGGATGGGACTAGCGGGAGGACCCACAGATACGCAGTATTTT. Translating it yields CASSAGMGLAGGPTDTQYF. The variable domain in full, completed from reference TRBV5-1 and TRBJ2-3, reads KAGVTQTPRYLIKTRGQQVTLSCSPISGHRSVSWYQQTPGQGLQFLFEYFSETQRNKGNFPGRFSGRQFSNSRSEMNVSTLELGDSALYLCASSAGMGLAGGPTDTQYFGPGTRLTVL.

The rearrangement links TRBV19 to TRBJ1-5; TRBD1 aligns across 8 bases. Germline CDR1 LNHDA, CDR2 SQIVND (reference sequence). The CDR3 sequence is 16 residues long. V lost 6 bases, J lost 2 bases, and 9 bases stayed unmatched. This CDR3 is CASSTTGVSGNQPQHF. The CDR3 nucleotides read TGTGCCAGTAGCACGACAGGGGTTTCTGGCAATCAGCCCCAGCATTTT.

The chain recombines TRBV25-1 with TRBJ2-7; no clear D gene. CDR1 is MGHDK and CDR2 is SYGVNS in the germline V gene. V was clipped by 0 bases and J by 0 bases, with 12 bases between them. This CDR3 spans 16 amino acids. CDR3 sequence reads: CASSEYRSSHSYEQYF. Written as DNA, the CDR3 is TGTGCCAGCAGTGAATATCGCAGTTCCCACTCCTACGAGCAGTACTTC.

The chain employs TRBV6-5 and TRBJ2-5; 8 nucleotides match TRBD1. Germline-derived CDR1 and CDR2 are MNHEY and SVGAGI. Trimming cost V 4 bases and J 4 bases; bases outside gene matches: 8. The CDR3 runs to 15 residues. The CDR3 reads CASSSYRTGRETQYF. DNA for the CDR3: TGTGCCAGCAGTTCCTACAGGACAGGGAGAGAGACCCAGTACTTC.

V is TRBV18 and J is TRBJ1-4; tentatively, D is TRBD1 (5 bases). Germline V CDR1 and CDR2: KGHSH, LQKENI. The CDR3 contains 13 residues. V lost 4 bases to trimming and J lost 8 bases, with 11 bases between them. The CDR3: CASSLGTPEKLFF. CDR3 nucleotide sequence: TGTGCCAGCTCACTCGGGACGCCAGAAAAACTGTTTTTT.

The V call is TRBV7-2, the J call TRBJ2-5, with 7 bases that match TRBD2. V dropped 5 bases and J dropped 5; count of bases not matched to a gene: 5. The CDR3 runs 13 residues. Germline V gives CDR1 SGHTA, CDR2 FQGNSA. The CDR3 DNA sequence: TGTGCCAGCAGCCCACCCGGGAGGGAGACCCAGTACTTC. This codes for CASSPPGRETQYF.

This sequence joins TRBV5-4 and TRBJ2-5, with 12 bases matching TRBD2. CDR1 is SGHNT, CDR2 YYREEE, per germline (reference sequence). The CDR3 contains 14 residues. The ends lost 3 bases at V and 3 bases at J; junction bases unmatched: 0. This CDR3 reads CASSSSGREETQYF. CDR3 bases: TGTGCCAGCAGCTCTAGCGGGAGGGAAGAGACCCAGTACTTC.

The gene calls are TRBV28 and TRBJ2-1; TRBD2 matches at 9 bases. The J segment lost 4 bases and the V segment lost 7 bases, leaving 5 bases of the junction unmatched. CDR1 and CDR2 (germline): MDHEN, SYDVKM. The CDR3 extends over 14 amino acids. This CDR3 reads CASTAGGMYNEQFF. The CDR3 DNA follows: TGTGCCAGCACCGCGGGGGGGATGTACAATGAGCAGTTCTTC.

J is TRBJ1-1 and V is TRBV2; no clear D gene. Germline V gene lookup returns CDR1 SNHLY and CDR2 FYNNEI. The CDR3 runs to 12 residues. The V gene lost 7 bases and the J gene lost 1 base, with 7 bases spanning the gap. CDR3 bases: TGTGCCAGCACCGCAGAGAACACTGAAGCTTTCTTT. Its translation: CASTAENTEAFF.

V usage is TRBV28 and J usage is TRBJ2-7, with 8 bases aligning to TRBD1. V lost 2 bases, J lost 3 bases, and 3 bases stayed unmatched. The germline V gene has CDR1 MDHEN and CDR2 SYDVKM. This CDR3 is 14 amino acids long. The CDR3 loop reads CASSLGDRRYEQYF. CDR3 DNA sequence: TGTGCCAGCAGTTTAGGGGACAGGCGCTACGAGCAGTACTTC. Complete variable domain (other parts from reference TRBV28 and TRBJ2-7): DVKVTQSSRYLVKRTGEKVFLECVQDMDHENMFWYRQDPGLGLRLIYFSYDVKMKEKGDIPEGYSVSREKKERFSLILESASTNQTSMYLCASSLGDRRYEQYFGPGTRLTVT.

This chain joins TRBV27 and TRBJ2-7, with 10 positions matching TRBD1. Germline CDR1 and CDR2: MNHEY and SMNVEV (reference sequence). The J segment lost 4 bases and the V segment lost 2 bases, leaving 2 bases of the junction unmatched. There are 14 residues in the CDR3. CDR3 in amino acids: CASSLKDRGYEQYF. DNA of the CDR3: TGTGCCAGCAGTTTAAAGGACAGGGGGTACGAGCAGTACTTC.

The V gene is TRBV9, the J gene TRBJ1-4; no clear D gene. The V gene lost 4 bases and the J gene lost 7 bases, with 8 bases spanning the gap. In germline, CDR1 is SGDLS, CDR2 YYNGEE. This CDR3 region has 12 residues. The CDR3 DNA follows: TGTGCCAGCAGCCGGGCGGGTGAAAAACTGTTTTTT. This encodes CASSRAGEKLFF.

The chain links TRBV5-6 to TRBJ2-3; D is unresolved. There are 16 residues in the CDR3. Germline V gene sequence: CDR1 SGHDT, CDR2 YYEEEE. V shed 6 bases and J shed 1 base, with 18 bases lying between them. CDR3 nucleotides: TGTGCCAGCACCATTGCTACCCAACAAGGCACAGATACGCAGTATTTT. It yields the protein CASTIATQQGTDTQYF. The full variable domain, with the rest looked up from reference TRBV5-6 and TRBJ2-3, is DAGVTQSPTHLIKTRGQQVTLRCSPKSGHDTVSWYQQALGQGPQFIFQYYEEEERQRGNFPDRFSGHQFPNYSSELNVNALLLGDSALYLCASTIATQQGTDTQYFGPGTRLTVL.

The chain recombines TRBV6-6 with TRBJ1-5; a possible D gene is TRBD1 (6 bases). Per the germline V gene, CDR1 is MNHNY and CDR2 is SVGAGI (reference sequence). V lost 5 bases and J lost 6, with 20 bases in between. This CDR3 is 16 amino acids long. The CDR3 loop is CASSQVQGSRSQPQHF. CDR3 nucleotides: TGTGCCAGCAGTCAGGTACAGGGTAGCCGGAGTCAGCCCCAGCATTTT.

The V and J genes are TRBV7-3 and TRBJ2-2, with a weak D call TRBD1 (6 bases). V lost 5 bases and J 7 bases, leaving 11 bases between the germline ends. The CDR3 sequence is 13 residues long. The germline gives CDR1 SGHTA, CDR2 FQGTGA. The CDR3, as DNA: TGTGCCAGCAGCCCTATAGGGGGCGGGGAGCTGTTTTTT. Translating it yields CASSPIGGGELFF.

This sequence joins TRBV7-9 and TRBJ2-3; 8 nucleotides match TRBD2. This CDR3 contains 15 residues. The V gene's germline CDR1 is SEHNR and CDR2 FQNEAQ (reference sequence). With 2 bases clipped from V and 5 bases from J, the junction kept 6 bases outside the gene matches. The CDR3 here is CASSLRATSGDTQYF. Written as DNA, the CDR3 is TGTGCCAGCAGCTTAAGGGCAACTAGCGGAGATACGCAGTATTTT.

The rearrangement links TRBV11-3 to TRBJ2-1; the D gene is possibly TRBD1 (6 bases). This CDR3 is 13 amino acids long. Germline CDR1 is SGHNT and CDR2 is YENEEA. V lost 11 bases and J 4 bases, leaving 15 bases between the germline ends. CDR3 region: CACGQGPYNEQFF. The CDR3 region has the DNA TGTGCCTGCGGCCAGGGGCCGTACAATGAGCAGTTCTTC.

The V and J genes are TRBV11-1 and TRBJ2-3; D possibly corresponds to TRBD1 (5 bases). Germline loops: CDR1 SGHAT, CDR2 FQDESV (reference sequence). This CDR3 contains 15 residues. Trimming stripped 5 bases from V and 3 bases from J, with 15 bases between. In DNA, the CDR3 is TGTGCCAGCAGCCCTACTACCCCAGGGACAGATACGCAGTATTTT. Amino acids: CASSPTTPGTDTQYF.

The chain joins TRBV29-1 to TRBJ1-1, with unresolved D. CDR1 is SQVTM and CDR2 is ANQGSEA in the germline V gene. The CDR3 runs 13 residues. Trimming pared 3 bases from V and 4 bases from J, leaving 12 bases between. DNA of the CDR3: TGCAGCGTTGATCAGACGATGGGCACTGAAGCTTTCTTT. Protein: CSVDQTMGTEAFF.

Note on this clone: One junction end disagrees with the germline gene, perhaps due to a read error. The chain recombines TRBV10-3 with TRBJ1-5; 10 bases line up with TRBD1. This CDR3 has 15 residues. Germline CDR1 reads ENHRY; CDR2 reads SYGVKD. The chain's CDR3 is CASSTGQGVNQPQHF. The CDR3 coding sequence is TGTGCCAGCAGTACCGGACAGGGGGTAAATCAGCCCCAGCATTTT.